This T cell receptor (beta chain) was recorded in a study of blood T cell repertoires in COVID-19. The overall study: Samples came from the United States, Italy and Spain, spanning acute and convalescent COVID-19.

Participant-reported clinical history was the basis for cohort assignment. Clones were sequenced by immunoSEQ multiplex PCR, and TCRdb holds only the in-frame ones, with some missing. The table includes about 140,000 clones, about 87% detected once. Unmatched junction bases numbered 6, after V lost 4 bases and J lost 1 base. Germline loops: CDR1 SQVTM, CDR2 ANQGSEA. The CDR3 covers 14 residues. The clonotype originates from a man in his sixties who had recovered from COVID-19. This sequence joins TRBV29-1 and TRBJ2-5; TRBD1 matches at 7 bases. What was sequenced was PBMCs or T cells enriched from blood (not recorded which). CDR3 sequence: CSVAPTGSQETQYF. DNA for the CDR3: TGCAGCGTTGCCCCGACAGGGAGCCAAGAGACCCAGTACTTC.